This TCR beta chain was retrieved from a study of shared clonotypes between healthy human individuals. With 3 bases removed from V and 3 bases from J, the gap between germline ends came to 2 bases. Germline V lookup: CDR1 KGHSH, CDR2 LQKENI. There are 12 residues in the CDR3. Whole-study results and caveats: Rarefaction revealed incomplete sorted-subset sequencing despite large depth. The authors expected sequencing depth to affect clonotype sharing among donors.

The donor population consisted of healthy HIV-negative adults with no recent acute infections or vaccinations. Using about 220 ng DNA, around 30,000 T cell genomes, the sorted-subset replicate PCRs were run. The data were produced by immunoSEQ multiplex PCR, yet TCRdb's version contains in-frame clones alone and is incomplete. The sample lists some 1.4 million clones, approximately 97% occurring once. This clone was picked up a small number of times. The antigen is not known. This chain links TRBV18 with TRBJ1-4; D uncertain. The clonotype comes from a man aged 30 to 45 in good health. Input material: naive CD4+ T cells sorted from blood. Subset noted: CD45RA+ positively selected. DNA of the CDR3: TGTGCCAGCTCACCCTCTAATGAAAAACTGTTTTTT. Its protein is CASSPSNEKLFF.